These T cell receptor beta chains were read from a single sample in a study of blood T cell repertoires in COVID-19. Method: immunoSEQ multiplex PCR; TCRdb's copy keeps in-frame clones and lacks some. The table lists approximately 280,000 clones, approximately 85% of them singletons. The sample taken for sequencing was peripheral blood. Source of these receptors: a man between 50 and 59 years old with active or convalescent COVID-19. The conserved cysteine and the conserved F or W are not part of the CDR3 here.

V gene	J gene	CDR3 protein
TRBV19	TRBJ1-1	ASSGRGYVTEAF
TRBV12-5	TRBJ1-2	ASGLPQTGKDYGYT
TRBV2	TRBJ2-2	ASSNPKSGQVNTGELF
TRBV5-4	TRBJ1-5	ASSSGGNQPQH
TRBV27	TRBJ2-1	ASSLLGTSGRGEQF
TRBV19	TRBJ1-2	ASTDTAQGQANYGYT
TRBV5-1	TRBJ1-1	ASSPDTTGPEAF
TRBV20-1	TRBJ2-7	SVGGSSEQY
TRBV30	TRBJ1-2	AWSGTGGGYT
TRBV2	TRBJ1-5	ASTYREGSNQPQH
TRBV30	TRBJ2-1	AWSLELGEQF
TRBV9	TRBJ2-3	ASSVGVGLIGTDTQY
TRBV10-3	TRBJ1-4	AIRDPGLRRASNEKLF
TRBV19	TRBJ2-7	ASSMREDSYEQY
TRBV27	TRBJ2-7	ASSPLDSSYEQY
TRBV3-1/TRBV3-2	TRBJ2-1	ASSHGVRVPNEQF
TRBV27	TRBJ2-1	ASSLGGGSHEQF
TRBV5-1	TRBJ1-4	ASSSFGQGRGEKLF
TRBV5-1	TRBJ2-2	ASSRGSGSPGELF
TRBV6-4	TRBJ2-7	ASSPVLAGPPEQY
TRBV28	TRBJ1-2	ASSQPSSYT
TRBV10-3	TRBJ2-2	AISVLSGELF
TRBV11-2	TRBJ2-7	ASNLGTFPYEQY
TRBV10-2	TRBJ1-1	ASSESSFSGTEAF
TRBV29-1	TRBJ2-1	SVEELAGVYNEQF
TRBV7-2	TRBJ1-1	ASSVGQGYTEAF
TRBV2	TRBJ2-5	ASGGTGETQY
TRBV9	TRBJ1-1	ASSGGGRGTEAF
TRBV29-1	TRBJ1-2	SVVASYGYT
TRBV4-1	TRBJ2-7	ASSQDITGGSYEQY
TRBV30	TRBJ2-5	AWNQGRGIFETQY
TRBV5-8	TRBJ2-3	ASNPSGRLADTQY
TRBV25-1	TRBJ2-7	ASSRGSSGQGGYEQY
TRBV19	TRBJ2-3	ASSPTSGRAWDTQY
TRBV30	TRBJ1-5	AWSQGGQPQH
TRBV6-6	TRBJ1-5	ASSAHLSNQPQH
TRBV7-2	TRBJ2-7	ASSLVGRGQY
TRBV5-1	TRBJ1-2	ASSLGSQGAGGYT
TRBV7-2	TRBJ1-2	ASSLGQSST
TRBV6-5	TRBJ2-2	ASSYRTGPNTGELF
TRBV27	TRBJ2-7	ASTGRSSYEQY
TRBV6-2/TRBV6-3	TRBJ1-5	ASSQGASNQPQH
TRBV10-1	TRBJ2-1	ASSEVPSGRIDEQF
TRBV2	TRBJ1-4	ASSLPQGMDEKLF
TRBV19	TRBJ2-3	ASSIGSRGDTQY
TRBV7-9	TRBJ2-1	ASSLGGGGYYNEQF